This T cell receptor beta chain was captured in a study of cytomegalovirus exposure and HLA in healthy donors. Points from the study as a whole: In an earlier analysis, productive rearrangement rates for most beta V segments clustered near 87% or 30%. Apparent HLA restriction characterized most CMV-associated TCR beta chains in a later analysis.

A note on this clone: The target antigen is unknown.

The PCR had 60 Vbeta and 13 Jbeta primers. Profiling relied on immunoSEQ multiplex PCR, and the TCRdb table lists in-frame clones only, not all of them. The sample includes roughly 140,000 clones, approximately 70% of them seen just once. Germline-derived CDR1 and CDR2 are LNHNV and YYDKDF (reference sequence). The CDR3 length is 16 residues. Trimming shortened V by 0 bases and J by 4 bases, and 16 bases separated the two germline ends. The origin of this receptor is a human donor in good health. The material sequenced was PBMCs. The chain has TRBV15 and TRBJ2-7; tentative D call: TRBD1 (5 bases). The CDR3 sequence: CATSRDSAGKGYEQYF. CDR3 nucleotide sequence: TGTGCCACCAGCAGAGATTCGGCAGGGAAAGGGTACGAGCAGTACTTC.